The 28 T cell receptor beta chains presented below share a single source sample, sequenced in a study of identical twins. TCRdb re-called the 5' RACE reads with MiXCR, one entry per CDR3 protein. The sample lists about 810,000 distinct CDR3 sequences, about 12% occurring once. In addition, the sample was reused for a study of yellow fever vaccine responses in identical twins.

Sequenced input: PBMCs. Receptors were obtained from a woman under 30 in good health.

The V call is TRBV29-1, the J call TRBJ2-1, with TRBD2 as a possible D gene (7 bases). CDR1 is SQVTM, CDR2 ANQGSEA, per germline. This CDR3 comprises 13 residues. Deletions cut 6 bases from V and 2 bases from J, with 11 bases between. The CDR3 DNA is TGCAGCGTAGGGGGGGGGGCCTACAATGAGCAGTTCTTC. This translates into CSVGGGAYNEQFF.

The V and J genes are TRBV12-3 or TRBV12-4 and TRBJ2-6; D is possibly TRBD2 (6 bases). The germline V and J ends were trimmed by 5 bases and 2 bases, with 10 bases remaining between them. The CDR3 sequence is 15 residues long. The CDR3 loop is CASSDPGAGANVLTF. The DNA for the CDR3 is TGTGCCAGCAGTGACCCGGGGGCTGGGGCCAACGTCCTGACTTTC.

The chain is built from TRBV7-9 and TRBJ2-7, with D unclear. This CDR3 region has 14 residues. Trimming removed 5 bases from V and 3 bases from J, with 14 bases in between. In germline, CDR1 is SEHNR, CDR2 FQNEAQ (reference sequence). For the CDR3, the DNA is TGTGCCAGCAGCCCCCAAGAGAATCTCTACGAGCAGTACTTC. Its protein is CASSPQENLYEQYF.

This clonotype was detected only a few times. The rearrangement joins TRBV11-2 to TRBJ2-2, with no clear D. There are 16 residues in the CDR3. CDR1 is SGHAT, CDR2 FQNNGV, per germline. Trimming took off 5 bases at V and 0 bases at J, with 13 bases between the two ends. The CDR3 spells CASSQDLRTNTGELFF. CDR3 DNA sequence: TGTGCCAGCAGCCAAGACCTACGAACGAACACCGGGGAGCTGTTTTTT.

The table lists this clonotype with a few counts. The chain is built from TRBV6-5 and TRBJ2-7; perhaps TRBD1 as D (7 bases). CDR3 length: 13 amino acids. Germline assignment: CDR1 MNHEY and CDR2 SVGAGI. V shed 1 base and J shed 7 bases, with 11 bases lying between them. CDR3 loop: CASSYYPGGEQYV. CDR3 DNA sequence: TGTGCCAGCAGTTACTATCCAGGGGGGGAGCAGTACGTC.

The V and J genes are TRBV7-9 and TRBJ2-3; D call uncertain. Trimming pared 4 bases from V and 3 bases from J, leaving 17 bases between. This CDR3 comprises 16 residues. Germline loops: CDR1 SEHNR, CDR2 FQNEAQ (reference sequence). CDR3 amino acids: CASSSPLAVETDTQYF. For the CDR3, the DNA is TGTGCCAGCAGCTCTCCGCTTGCAGTCGAGACAGATACGCAGTATTTT.

CDR3 amino acids: CASSYSDGTDEQYF. In DNA form, the CDR3 reads TGTGCCAGCAGTTACTCGGACGGAACCGACGAGCAGTACTTC. The J gene is TRBJ2-7, the V gene TRBV6-5; D call uncertain. Deletions cut 0 bases from V and 5 bases from J, with 11 bases between. The CDR3 totals 14 residues. Germline V CDR1 and CDR2: MNHEY, SVGAGI.

This clonotype was counted between two and nine times. The rearrangement joins TRBV19 to TRBJ2-2, with 8 bases identical to TRBD2. CDR1 LNHDA and CDR2 SQIVND come from the germline V gene (reference sequence). The CDR3 runs 19 residues. V was clipped by 4 bases and J by 0 bases; unmatched bases: 13. CDR3 DNA: TGTGCCAGTAGTACCAAGGGGCCCACTAGCGGAACGAACACCGGGGAGCTGTTTTTT. Residues: CASSTKGPTSGTNTGELFF.

The genes are TRBV7-9 and TRBJ2-2; 8 bases line up with TRBD1. The V and J ends lost 5 bases and 3 bases, in that order; junction bases with no gene match: 11. CDR1 and CDR2 (germline): SEHNR, FQNEAQ (reference sequence). The CDR3 contains 17 residues. The CDR3 reads CASSRARRGRHTGELFF. CDR3 nucleotide sequence: TGTGCCAGCAGCCGCGCTCGCAGGGGGCGCCACACCGGGGAGCTGTTTTTT.

V gene TRBV18 combines with J gene TRBJ2-5; D perhaps matches TRBD2 (5 bases). CDR3 length equals 17 residues. The V end was cut by 3 bases, the J end by 2 bases, with 19 bases between. CDR1 KGHSH and CDR2 LQKENI come from the germline V gene. In nucleotides, the CDR3 is TGTGCCAGCTCACCGAGGGCGCCTACTCAAGGTCAAGAGACCCAGTACTTC. It specifies CASSPRAPTQGQETQYF.

There are a few counts of this clonotype. The rearrangement joins TRBV6-1 to TRBJ2-1; D is perhaps TRBD2 (5 bases). V lost 2 bases to trimming and J lost 1 base, with 9 bases between them. The CDR3 consists of 15 residues. Germline CDR1 reads MNHNS; CDR2 reads SASEGT. CDR3 sequence: CASSELPGSYNEQFF. CDR3 nucleotide sequence: TGTGCCAGCAGTGAATTACCGGGGTCCTACAATGAGCAGTTCTTC.

This clonotype was recorded at least ten times. V and J are TRBV10-2 and TRBJ2-1; 16 bases align to TRBD2. Germline V gene data show CDR1 as WSHSY and CDR2 as SAAADI. The CDR3 has 17 residues. J gave up 7 bases and V 6 bases, and 9 bases lay outside the gene matches. CDR3 region: CASRPGLAGGPRNEQFF. CDR3 nucleotide sequence: TGCGCCAGCAGACCGGGACTAGCGGGAGGGCCTAGAAATGAGCAGTTCTTC.

This clonotype appeared many times. The V gene is TRBV12-3 or TRBV12-4, the J gene TRBJ1-2; the D gene is possibly TRBD1 (5 bases). The V and J ends lost 3 bases and 8 bases respectively, with 13 bases between them. This CDR3 comprises 13 residues. CDR3 in DNA: TGTGCCAGCAGTTTTGGGCAGGGCAACGGCTACACCTTC. Encoded protein: CASSFGQGNGYTF.

The rearrangement links TRBV4-1 to TRBJ2-7, with 8 bases that match TRBD2. Germline V lookup: CDR1 MGHRA, CDR2 YSYEKL. V dropped 3 bases and J dropped 3; count of bases not matched to a gene: 7. The CDR3 runs 15 residues. The CDR3 loop reads CASSQRLANYYEQYV. The CDR3 DNA is TGCGCCAGCAGCCAGAGACTAGCGAATTACTACGAGCAGTACGTC.

This clonotype has more than one count but fewer than ten. The chain uses TRBV19 and TRBJ1-1; D is ambiguous. This CDR3 has 12 amino acids. V was shortened by 6 bases and J by 5 bases, with 10 bases between the two germline ends. CDR1 is LNHDA and CDR2 is SQIVND in the germline V gene (reference sequence). Here the CDR3 DNA reads TGTGCCAGTAGAGCGATGTGGACTGAAGCTTTCTTT. Protein product: CASRAMWTEAFF.

The V call is TRBV6-1, the J call TRBJ1-5, with D uncertain. Germline V gene data show CDR1 as MNHNS and CDR2 as SASEGT. Trimming shortened V by 8 bases and J by 1 base, and 9 bases separated the two germline ends. CDR3 size: 13 residues. The CDR3 region has the DNA TGTGCCAGCCGGTGGGTCAGCAATCAGCCCCAGCATTTT. Translation: CASRWVSNQPQHF.

The chain recombines TRBV12-3 or TRBV12-4 with TRBJ1-1; TRBD1 might be the D (5 bases). The CDR3 runs 11 residues. Trimming took 5 bases from V and 10 from J, leaving 11 bases between them. CDR3 protein: CASSLRGSAFF. CDR3 DNA sequence: TGTGCCAGCAGTCTTAGGGGATCAGCTTTCTTT.

The rearrangement joins TRBV3-1 to TRBJ2-1; 7 nucleotides align to TRBD2. Germline-derived CDR1 and CDR2 are LGHDT and YNNKEL (reference sequence). The CDR3 contains 14 residues. The V and J ends lost 0 bases and 4 bases, in that order; junction bases with no gene match: 0. The CDR3 reads CASSQEAGYNEQFF. DNA for the CDR3: TGTGCCAGCAGCCAAGAAGCGGGGTACAATGAGCAGTTCTTC.

The gene calls are TRBV15 and TRBJ2-2; 8 bases are shared with TRBD1. The CDR3 runs to 17 residues. The ends lost 3 bases at V and 6 bases at J; junction bases unmatched: 12. Germline CDR1 reads LNHNV; CDR2 reads YYDKDF (reference sequence). The CDR3 coding sequence is TGTGCCACCAGCAGGGGAGGCGGGACAGGTGAAGCCGGGGAGCTGTTTTTT. This gives the protein CATSRGGGTGEAGELFF.

The chain is built from TRBV9 and TRBJ1-1; weak D call: TRBD1 (5 bases). Germline V gene lookup returns CDR1 SGDLS and CDR2 YYNGEE. The CDR3 consists of 15 residues. V shed 0 bases and J shed 2 bases, with 11 bases lying between them. The CDR3 protein is CASSVGGETNTEAFF. The CDR3 DNA reads as TGTGCCAGCAGCGTAGGGGGGGAAACCAACACTGAAGCTTTCTTT.

This clonotype turned up a few times. V and J are TRBV3-1 and TRBJ1-6; no definite D call. The CDR3 spans 15 residues. The germline gives CDR1 LGHDT, CDR2 YNNKEL (reference sequence). V was trimmed by 4 bases and J by 9 bases, leaving 16 bases between them. CDR3 residues: CASSLSGMVSSPLHF. For the CDR3, the DNA is TGTGCCAGCAGCCTATCCGGGATGGTTAGTTCACCCCTCCACTTT.

This clonotype showed up just a few times. The gene calls are TRBV9 and TRBJ2-1; 7 bases align to TRBD2. CDR1 is SGDLS and CDR2 is YYNGEE in the germline V gene. V lost 0 bases and J lost 9; bases outside the gene matches: 9. This CDR3 has 15 amino acids. The CDR3 reads CASSVAAGVEVEQFF. DNA of the CDR3: TGTGCCAGCAGCGTAGCCGCGGGAGTGGAGGTTGAGCAGTTCTTC.

In this sample, this clonotype turned up a few times. The chain is built from TRBV7-8 and TRBJ2-5; the D is unclear. Germline V gene lookup returns CDR1 SGHVS and CDR2 FQNEAQ. The CDR3 covers 11 residues. Deletions cut 3 bases from V and 7 bases from J, with 6 bases between. Here the CDR3 reads CASSFYVTQYF. In DNA form, the CDR3 reads TGTGCCAGCAGCTTTTATGTGACCCAGTACTTC. Full variable domain (rest looked up from reference TRBV7-8 and TRBJ2-5): GAGVSQSPRYKVAKRGQDVALRCDPISGHVSLFWYQQALGQGPEFLTYFQNEAQLDKSGLPSDRFFAERPEGSVSTLKIQRTQQEDSAVYLCASSFYVTQYFGPGTRLLVL.

The chain combines TRBV24-1 with TRBJ2-1; possible D gene TRBD1, 6 bases. V shed 0 bases and J shed 8 bases, with 10 bases lying between them. The CDR3 sequence is 14 residues long. Germline CDR1 is KGHDR and CDR2 is SFDVKD. Here the CDR3 reads CATSDLLTGYEQFF. CDR3 coding DNA: TGTGCCACCAGTGATTTGTTAACAGGGTATGAGCAGTTCTTC.

This clonotype was seen a few times. The V and J genes are TRBV7-2 and TRBJ1-6; TRBD1 aligns across 9 bases. V gave up 5 bases and J gave up 9 bases; unmatched junction bases: 8. Germline CDR1 reads SGHTA; CDR2 reads FQGNSA. This CDR3 contains 15 residues. In DNA, the CDR3 is TGTGCCAGCAGCCCATCCGGGACAGGGCTTTCACCCCTCCACTTT. Translating gives CASSPSGTGLSPLHF.

The sample holds a few counts of this clonotype. V gene TRBV3-1 combines with J gene TRBJ1-1; D is unclear. CDR3 length: 13 amino acids. Trimming took off 3 bases at V and 7 bases at J, with 12 bases between the two ends. Germline assignment: CDR1 LGHDT and CDR2 YNNKEL (reference sequence). The CDR3 region has the DNA TGTGCCAGCAGCCACCTCGGTCGAAATGAAGCTTTCTTT. Its translation is CASSHLGRNEAFF.

J is TRBJ2-7 and V is TRBV25-1, with a tentative D call TRBD1 (6 bases). The CDR3 sequence is 20 residues long. Germline V gene lookup returns CDR1 MGHDK and CDR2 SYGVNS. V lost 3 bases and J lost 3, with 30 bases in between. The CDR3 region has the DNA TGTGCCAGCAGTGAGGTTGGGCGACAGGAAATAACTATTTTTTACTACGAGCAGTACGTC. It is translated as CASSEVGRQEITIFYYEQYV.

The chain is built from TRBV6-2 or TRBV6-3 and TRBJ2-3, with 12 bases that match TRBD1. V lost 6 bases to trimming and J lost 0 bases; unmatched junction nucleotides: 16. Germline CDR1 reads MNHEY; CDR2 reads SVGEGT. This CDR3 is 20 amino acids long. CDR3 coding DNA: TGTGCCAGCAGACCTAGCCCGGGACAGGGGGCCGCCGGGAGCACAGATACGCAGTATTTT. This translates into CASRPSPGQGAAGSTDTQYF.